Below, 32 T cell receptor beta chains from the same sample are listed, as sequenced in a study of T-cell reconstitution after alpha-beta-depleted transplantation in children. Preparation of the TCRbeta library was carried out with unique molecular identifiers. One entry per CDR3 protein results from TCRdb running MiXCR on the PCR reads. The data contain about 160,000 distinct CDR3 sequences, 11% of them seen just once; the ten biggest clones take up approximately 13%. Material: PBMCs, obtained before TCRalphabeta/CD19-depleted stem cell transplant. The source is a boy aged 2 to 10 with acute myeloid leukemia, due to receive a stem cell transplant.

This clonotype has ten or more counts. This chain connects TRBV20-1 to TRBJ2-1; 7 nucleotides align to TRBD2. The germline V gene encodes CDR1 DFQATT and CDR2 SNEGSKA (reference sequence). V lost 0 bases, J lost 1 base, and 9 bases stayed unmatched. The CDR3 consists of 17 residues. The CDR3 protein is CSARDRVGRGSYNEQFF. Here the CDR3 DNA reads TGCAGTGCTAGAGATCGAGTGGGGCGGGGGTCCTACAATGAGCAGTTCTTC.

A note on this clonotype: A much larger clone sits a single nucleotide away, making a read error possible. V usage is TRBV7-6 and J usage is TRBJ2-1; D may be TRBD2 (6 bases). V lost 3 bases to trimming and J lost 2 bases, with 11 bases between them. This CDR3 region has 15 residues. Germline loops: CDR1 SGHVS, CDR2 FNYEAQ. CDR3 in DNA: TGTGCCAGCAGCTTTGGGGGGTTCCCCTACAATGAGCAGTTCTTC. Protein sequence: CASSFGGFPYNEQFF.

This clonotype was detected ten times or more. The chain couples TRBV28 to TRBJ1-4; 7 bases agree with TRBD1. The junction had 6 bases not matched to a gene; V was cut back by 2 bases and J by 0 bases. The CDR3 runs to 17 residues. Germline V gene sequence: CDR1 MDHEN, CDR2 SYDVKM. The CDR3: CASSLQGGFATNEKLFF. The CDR3 nucleotides read TGTGCCAGCAGTTTACAGGGGGGTTTTGCAACTAATGAAAAACTGTTTTTT.

CDR3 sequence: CASSPTGVDYNSPLHF. The CDR3 bases are TGTGCCAGCAGCCCGACAGGGGTGGACTATAATTCACCCCTCCACTTT. The rearrangement joins TRBV7-2 to TRBJ1-6; TRBD1 matches at 8 bases. Germline trimming cut 5 bases from V and 3 bases from J; bases unmatched to any gene: 6. The germline V gene has CDR1 SGHTA and CDR2 FQGNSA. The CDR3 has 16 residues.

This clonotype was counted ten times or more. The V call is TRBV7-8, the J call TRBJ1-5; 7 nucleotides line up with TRBD1. The junction had 9 bases not matched to a gene; V was cut back by 5 bases and J by 2 bases. The CDR3 totals 16 residues. Germline CDR1 reads SGHVS; CDR2 reads FQNEAQ. The CDR3 is CASSPLGDRGNQPQHF. In nucleotides, the CDR3 is TGTGCCAGCAGCCCACTAGGTGACAGGGGCAATCAGCCCCAGCATTTT.

In this sample, this clonotype turned up many times. V usage is TRBV6-1 and J usage is TRBJ2-7, with a tentative D call TRBD2 (5 bases). The V and J ends lost 3 bases and 0 bases respectively, with 12 bases between them. This CDR3 is 15 amino acids long. Germline V gives CDR1 MNHNS, CDR2 SASEGT. CDR3 bases: TGTGCCAGCAGTGACCGGCTAGCTGCCTCCTACGAGCAGTACGTC. This translates into CASSDRLAASYEQYV.

This clonotype was seen ten or more times. The rearrangement joins TRBV5-6 to TRBJ1-5, with a weak D call TRBD1 (5 bases). The V gene's germline CDR1 is SGHDT and CDR2 YYEEEE. The CDR3 runs to 15 residues. Trimming shortened V by 4 bases and J by 3 bases, and 14 bases separated the two germline ends. CDR3 bases: TGTGCCAGCAGCAGGGACCGTGGTGTCAATCAGCCCCAGCATTTT. Protein: CASSRDRGVNQPQHF.

There are many counts of this clonotype. The rearrangement uses TRBV29-1 and TRBJ2-7; weak D call: TRBD1 (5 bases). Germline V lookup: CDR1 SQVTM, CDR2 ANQGSEA. The CDR3 length is 13 residues. V lost 5 bases and J lost 0, with 11 bases in between. The CDR3 coding sequence is TGCAGCGTTCTGGGGCATTCCTCCTACGAGCAGTACTTC. Translated, it gives CSVLGHSSYEQYF.

The table lists this clonotype with many counts. The rearrangement joins TRBV21-1 to TRBJ2-1; no check of the table's D call, TRBD2, against the DNA was made. TRBV21-1 constitutes a pseudogene. The CDR3 runs 20 residues. The CDR3 DNA reads TGTGCCAGCAGCAAGACGGTAGCGGGAAGATCCCTCCGCTCCTACAATGAGCAGTTCTTC. This codes for CASSKTVAGRSLRSYNEQFF.

This clonotype was picked up many times. The J gene is TRBJ2-1, the V gene TRBV28; TRBD2 matches at 13 bases. Losses at the gene ends were 5 bases for V and 7 bases for J; bases not matched to a gene: 2. CDR1 and CDR2 from the germline V gene are MDHEN and SYDVKM. This CDR3 comprises 14 residues. The CDR3 loop is CASSELAGGNEQFF. The CDR3 nucleotides read TGTGCCAGCAGTGAACTAGCGGGAGGGAATGAGCAGTTCTTC.

The table lists this clonotype with many counts. The rearrangement uses TRBV20-1 and TRBJ1-4, with 9 bases matching TRBD1. Germline V gives CDR1 DFQATT, CDR2 SNEGSKA (reference sequence). The junction had 13 bases not matched to a gene; V was cut back by 5 bases and J by 6 bases. The CDR3 has 16 residues. The CDR3: CSAFRFRDRVDEKLFF. The CDR3 DNA sequence: TGCAGTGCTTTCCGTTTCCGGGACAGGGTGGATGAAAAACTGTTTTTT.

The V call is TRBV19, the J call TRBJ2-1, with 9 bases identical to TRBD1. The V gene's germline CDR1 is LNHDA and CDR2 SQIVND (reference sequence). V lost 3 bases and J lost 9; bases outside the gene matches: 9. This CDR3 spans 15 amino acids. The CDR3 nucleotides read TGTGCCAGTAGTATCACGCAGGGACAGGGTTTTGAGCAGTTCTTC. Its protein product is CASSITQGQGFEQFF.

This clonotype came up a few times. V gene TRBV30 combines with J gene TRBJ2-7, with D hard to call. The CDR3 has 12 amino acids. Trimming took 0 bases from V and 6 from J, leaving 9 bases between them. In germline, CDR1 is GTSNPN, CDR2 SVGIG (reference sequence). CDR3 in amino acids: CAWSVQRGEQYF. The DNA of the CDR3 is TGTGCCTGGAGTGTACAACGAGGCGAGCAGTACTTC.

In its sample, this clonotype was seen many times. This chain connects TRBV5-1 to TRBJ2-6; D possibly corresponds to TRBD1 (6 bases). Germline CDR1 and CDR2: SGHRS and YFSETQ. Trimming pared 1 base from V and 2 bases from J, leaving 13 bases between. The CDR3 is made up of 17 amino acids. The CDR3 DNA sequence: TGCGCCAGCAGCTTGTTCAGGTCAGGGGCTGGGGCCAACGTCCTGACTTTC. Translating gives CASSLFRSGAGANVLTF.

In its sample, this clonotype was seen many times. The chain recombines TRBV7-2 with TRBJ2-3, with TRBD1 identical over 7 bases. With V trimmed by 5 bases and J by 3 bases, 14 bases remained unmatched. The germline gives CDR1 SGHTA, CDR2 FQGNSA. The CDR3 length is 17 residues. The CDR3 is CASSRSQGMLGTDTQYF. The CDR3 region has the DNA TGTGCCAGCAGCCGCTCACAGGGGATGTTGGGGACAGATACGCAGTATTTT.

This clonotype showed up many times. V usage is TRBV5-1 and J usage is TRBJ1-1, with D perhaps TRBD1 (5 bases). CDR3 size: 14 residues. The germline V gene has CDR1 SGHRS and CDR2 YFSETQ. With 0 bases removed from V and 7 bases from J, the gap between germline ends came to 13 bases. CDR3 loop: CASSLEDSALEAFF. As DNA, the CDR3 is TGCGCCAGCAGCTTGGAAGACAGTGCCCTTGAAGCTTTCTTT. The full variable domain, with the rest looked up from reference TRBV5-1 and TRBJ1-1, is KAGVTQTPRYLIKTRGQQVTLSCSPISGHRSVSWYQQTPGQGLQFLFEYFSETQRNKGNFPGRFSGRQFSNSRSEMNVSTLELGDSALYLCASSLEDSALEAFFGQGTRLTVV.

In this sample, this clonotype turned up many times. V is TRBV6-1 and J is TRBJ1-2; D not certain. Germline CDR1 is MNHNS and CDR2 is SASEGT. The CDR3 runs 14 residues. Trimming shortened V by 6 bases and J by 5 bases, and 16 bases separated the two germline ends. This chain's CDR3 is CASSQIKVGYGYTF. The CDR3 DNA reads TGTGCCAGCAGCCAAATAAAGGTTGGGTATGGCTACACCTTC.

The table lists this clonotype with many counts. CDR3 sequence: CAISRTGGNQPQHF. CDR3 bases: TGTGCCATCAGCCGGACAGGGGGCAATCAGCCCCAGCATTTT. This chain uses TRBV10-3 with TRBJ1-5, with TRBD1 identical over 9 bases. Germline V lookup: CDR1 ENHRY, CDR2 SYGVKD. V trimming: 6 bases; J trimming: 2 bases; junction bases outside the gene matches: 2. The length of the CDR3 is 14 residues.

In its sample, this clonotype was seen many times. The chain joins TRBV5-6 to TRBJ2-1, with D possibly matching TRBD2 (5 bases). This CDR3 region has 14 residues. Germline V gives CDR1 SGHDT, CDR2 YYEEEE. The germline V and J ends were trimmed by 8 bases and 0 bases, with 12 bases remaining between them. For the CDR3, the DNA is TGTGCCAGTGGACTTTTTAGCTCCTACAATGAGCAGTTCTTC. It is translated as CASGLFSSYNEQFF.

This clonotype was picked up many times. This chain uses TRBV7-2 with TRBJ1-6; 7 nucleotides match TRBD1. With V trimmed by 1 base and J by 8 bases, 8 bases remained unmatched. The CDR3 length is 16 residues. Germline CDR1 is SGHTA and CDR2 is FQGNSA. This chain's CDR3 is CASSLVSQGDDSPLHF. The CDR3 coding sequence is TGTGCCAGCAGCTTAGTCTCGCAGGGGGATGATTCACCCCTCCACTTT.

This clonotype has ten or more counts. V is TRBV12-3 or TRBV12-4 and J is TRBJ2-2; D is unresolved. The CDR3 contains 17 residues. The ends were cut back, 6 bases at V and 2 bases at J, with 19 bases in the middle. The CDR3 protein is CASSPGYLTLNTGELFF. CDR3 DNA: TGTGCCAGCAGCCCGGGTTACCTGACACTAAACACCGGGGAGCTGTTTTTT.

This clonotype was detected ten times or more. The rearrangement joins TRBV20-1 to TRBJ2-1; D is undetermined. Deletions cut 1 base from V and 6 bases from J, with 10 bases between. Germline-derived CDR1 and CDR2 are DFQATT and SNEGSKA (reference sequence). The CDR3 covers 13 residues. DNA for the CDR3: TGCAGTGCTAGAGGAGACTTCTTCAATGAGCAGTTCTTC. Its translation is CSARGDFFNEQFF.

This clonotype was found many times. The chain uses TRBV5-1 and TRBJ2-3, with no clear D. The germline V and J ends were trimmed by 4 bases and 2 bases, with 5 bases remaining between them. Germline values: CDR1 SGHRS, CDR2 YFSETQ. The CDR3 has 12 amino acids. CDR3 DNA sequence: TGCGCCAGCAGCAGAAACACAGATACGCAGTATTTT. Translation: CASSRNTDTQYF.

This clonotype was detected ten times or more. The chain joins TRBV3-1 to TRBJ2-1; 10 positions match TRBD2. Germline CDR1 reads LGHDT; CDR2 reads YNNKEL (reference sequence). Unmatched junction bases numbered 0, after V lost 2 bases and J lost 5 bases. The CDR3 spans 14 residues. The CDR3 nucleotides are TGTGCCAGCAGCCAAACTAGCGGGAACAATGAGCAGTTCTTC. Protein: CASSQTSGNNEQFF.

Ten or more counts support this clonotype. The junction and the germline gene differ at one end; a read error may be behind it. The chain couples TRBV4-1 to TRBJ2-5, with D uncertain. The CDR3 runs to 13 residues. Germline V lookup: CDR1 MGHRA, CDR2 YSYEKL. The CDR3 here is CASSHPDQETQYF. Here the CDR3 DNA reads TGCGCCAGCAGCCACCCGGACCAGGAGACCCAGTACTTC.

The table lists this clonotype with many counts. The chain has TRBV7-2 and TRBJ2-7; 10 positions agree with TRBD1. The trim removed 3 bases at V and 3 bases at J, leaving 2 bases unmatched. The V gene's germline CDR1 is SGHTA and CDR2 FQGNSA. CDR3 length: 14 residues. The CDR3 region has the DNA TGTGCCAGCAGCTTTAGGGACAGGGGCTACGAGCAGTACGTC. Translated, it gives CASSFRDRGYEQYV.

This clonotype was observed at least ten times. This sequence joins TRBV18 and TRBJ2-3; possibly TRBD1 for D (5 bases). Per germline, CDR1 KGHSH and CDR2 LQKENI. The CDR3 runs to 14 residues. Trimming took 4 bases from V and 2 from J, leaving 10 bases between them. The CDR3 DNA is TGTGCCAGCTCACGACAGACGGCCACAGATACGCAGTATTTT. Translation gives CASSRQTATDTQYF.

This clonotype was detected ten times or more. V is TRBV27 and J is TRBJ1-5; no definite D call. The V end lost 6 bases, the J end lost 2 bases, and 11 bases lay between the germline ends. Germline V gene data show CDR1 as MNHEY and CDR2 as SMNVEV (reference sequence). The CDR3 runs to 14 residues. The CDR3 coding sequence is TGTGCCAGCAGCCTCTTTCTAGGCAATCAGCCCCAGCATTTT. It translates to CASSLFLGNQPQHF.

The CDR3 DNA reads as TGCGCCAGCAGCTCGGTTCTAGGGGGCGATTCACCCCTCCACTTT. It yields the protein CASSSVLGGDSPLHF. The rearrangement uses TRBV5-1 and TRBJ1-6, with 7 bases lining up with TRBD1. From germline, CDR1 is SGHRS and CDR2 YFSETQ. This CDR3 spans 15 amino acids. The V segment lost 3 bases and the J segment 8 bases; nucleotides outside the gene matches: 8.

This clonotype has at least ten counts. J is TRBJ2-3 and V is TRBV5-5; D might be TRBD1 (5 bases). The ends were cut back, 2 bases at V and 2 bases at J, with 9 bases in the middle. The CDR3 loop spans 14 amino acids. Per germline, CDR1 SGHKS and CDR2 YYEKEE (reference sequence). CDR3 amino acids: CASSFARATDTQYF. The CDR3 DNA sequence: TGTGCCAGCAGCTTTGCCAGGGCCACAGATACGCAGTATTTT.

The sample holds many counts of this clonotype. The gene calls are TRBV4-1 and TRBJ1-4; D is undetermined. The ends were cut back, 1 base at V and 3 bases at J, with 9 bases in the middle. The CDR3 is made up of 15 amino acids. Germline V gives CDR1 MGHRA, CDR2 YSYEKL. The CDR3 protein is CASSQAPFANEKLFF. The DNA for the CDR3 is TGCGCCAGCAGCCAAGCTCCTTTCGCTAATGAAAAACTGTTTTTT.

The chain joins TRBV15 to TRBJ2-1, with no clear D. The CDR3 has 12 amino acids. Trimming removed 8 bases from V and 9 bases from J, with 14 bases in between. Germline lookup yields CDR1 LNHNV and CDR2 YYDKDF (reference sequence). The CDR3 bases are TGTGCCACCGCCCGAAAGGGAACTGAGCAGTTCTTC. Residues: CATARKGTEQFF.